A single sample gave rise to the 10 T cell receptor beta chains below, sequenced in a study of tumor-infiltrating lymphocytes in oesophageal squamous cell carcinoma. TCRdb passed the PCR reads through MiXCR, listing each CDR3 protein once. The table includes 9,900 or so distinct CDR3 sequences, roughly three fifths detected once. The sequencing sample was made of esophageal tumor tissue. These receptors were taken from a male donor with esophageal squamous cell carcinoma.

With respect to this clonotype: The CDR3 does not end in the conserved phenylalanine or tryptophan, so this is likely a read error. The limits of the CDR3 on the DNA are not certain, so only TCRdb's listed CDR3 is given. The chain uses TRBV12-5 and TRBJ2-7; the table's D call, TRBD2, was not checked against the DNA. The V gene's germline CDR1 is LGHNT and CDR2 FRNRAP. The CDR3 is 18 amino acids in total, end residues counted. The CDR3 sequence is CASGPGSSGGYNEQFFGS.

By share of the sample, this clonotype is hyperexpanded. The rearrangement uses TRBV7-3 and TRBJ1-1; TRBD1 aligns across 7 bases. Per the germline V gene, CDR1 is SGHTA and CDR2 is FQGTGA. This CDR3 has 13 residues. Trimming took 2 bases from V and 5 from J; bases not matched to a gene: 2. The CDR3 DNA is TGTGCCAGCAGCTTATCCAGGGGGACTGAAGCTTTCTTT. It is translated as CASSLSRGTEAFF.

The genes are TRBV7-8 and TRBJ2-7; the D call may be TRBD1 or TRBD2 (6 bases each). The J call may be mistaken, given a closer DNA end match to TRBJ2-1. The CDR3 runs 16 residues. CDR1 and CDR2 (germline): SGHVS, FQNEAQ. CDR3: CASSHPGGGGDNEQFF. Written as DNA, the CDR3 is TGTGCCAGCAGCCATCCGGGTGGAGGGGGAGACAATGAGCAGTTCTTC.

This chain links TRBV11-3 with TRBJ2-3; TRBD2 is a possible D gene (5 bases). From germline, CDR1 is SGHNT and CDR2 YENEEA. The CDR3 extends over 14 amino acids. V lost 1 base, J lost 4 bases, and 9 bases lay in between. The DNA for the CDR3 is TGTGCCAGCAGCTTAGTTACTAGTTCAGATACGCAGTATTTT. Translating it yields CASSLVTSSDTQYF.

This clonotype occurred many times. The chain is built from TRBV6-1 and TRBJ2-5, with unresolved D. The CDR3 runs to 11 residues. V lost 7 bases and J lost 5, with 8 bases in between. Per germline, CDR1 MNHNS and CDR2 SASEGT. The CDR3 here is CASTIGETQYF. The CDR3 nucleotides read TGTGCCAGCACCATCGGGGAGACCCAGTACTTC.

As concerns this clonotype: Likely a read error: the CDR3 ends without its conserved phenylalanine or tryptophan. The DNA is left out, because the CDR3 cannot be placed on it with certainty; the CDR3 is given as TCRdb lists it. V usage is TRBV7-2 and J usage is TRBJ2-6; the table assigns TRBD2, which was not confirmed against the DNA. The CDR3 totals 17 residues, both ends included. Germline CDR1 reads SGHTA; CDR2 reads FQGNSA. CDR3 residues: CASSLALGPPYEQYFGP.

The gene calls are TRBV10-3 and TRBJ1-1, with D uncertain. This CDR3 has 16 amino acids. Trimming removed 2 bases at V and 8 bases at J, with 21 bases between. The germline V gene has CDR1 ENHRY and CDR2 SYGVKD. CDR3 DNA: TGTGCCATCAGTGAGGTTATAAGGGCCGTCCCCACCGAAGCTTTCTTT. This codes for CAISEVIRAVPTEAFF.

The CDR3 DNA reads TGTGCCAGCAGTTACACGGCCCTCAGGGGTAGCGAGCAGTACTTC. Translating gives CASSYTALRGSEQYF. V and J are TRBV6-8 and TRBJ2-1; tentative D call: TRBD1 (6 bases). The J call may be wrong; the DNA end is better matched by TRBJ2-7. CDR1 and CDR2 from the germline V gene are MNHGY and SAAAGT. This CDR3 contains 15 residues.

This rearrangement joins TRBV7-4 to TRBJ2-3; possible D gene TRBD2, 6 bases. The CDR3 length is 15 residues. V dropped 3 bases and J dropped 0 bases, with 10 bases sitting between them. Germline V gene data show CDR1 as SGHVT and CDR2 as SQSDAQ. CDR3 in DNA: TGTGCCAGCAGCTTTTTTGCGGGAAGCACAGATACGCAGTATTTT. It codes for CASSFFAGSTDTQYF.

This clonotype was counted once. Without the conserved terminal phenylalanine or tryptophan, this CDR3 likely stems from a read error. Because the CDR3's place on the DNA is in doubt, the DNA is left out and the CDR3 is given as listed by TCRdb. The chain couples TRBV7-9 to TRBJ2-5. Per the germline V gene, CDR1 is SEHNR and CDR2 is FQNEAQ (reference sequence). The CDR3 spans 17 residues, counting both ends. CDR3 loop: CASSLSGRVVGYAVLRA.